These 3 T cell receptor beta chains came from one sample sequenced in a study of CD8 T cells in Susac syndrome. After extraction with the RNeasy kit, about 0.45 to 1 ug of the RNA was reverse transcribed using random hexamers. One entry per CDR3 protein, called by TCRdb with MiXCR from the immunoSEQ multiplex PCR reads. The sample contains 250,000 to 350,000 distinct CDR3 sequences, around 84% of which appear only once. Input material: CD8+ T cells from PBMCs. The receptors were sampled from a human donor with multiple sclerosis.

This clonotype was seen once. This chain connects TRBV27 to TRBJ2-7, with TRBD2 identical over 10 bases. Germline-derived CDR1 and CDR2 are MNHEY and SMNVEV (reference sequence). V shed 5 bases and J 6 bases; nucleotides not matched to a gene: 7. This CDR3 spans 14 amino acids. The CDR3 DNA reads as TGTGCCAGCAGTCTAGCGGGAGACGTCGGCGAGCAGTACTTC. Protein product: CASSLAGDVGEQYF.

CDR3 loop: CASSSGQLNEKLFF. The CDR3 DNA follows: TGCGCCAGCAGCTCAGGACAGCTCAATGAAAAACTGTTTTTT. The V and J genes are TRBV5-1 and TRBJ1-4; a weak D match, TRBD1 (6 bases). Germline CDR1 SGHRS, CDR2 YFSETQ. CDR3 length: 14 amino acids. Trimming removed 3 bases at V and 5 bases at J, with 11 bases between.

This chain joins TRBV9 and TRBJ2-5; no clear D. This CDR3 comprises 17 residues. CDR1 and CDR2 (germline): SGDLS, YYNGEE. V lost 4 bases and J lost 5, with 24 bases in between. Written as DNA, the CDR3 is TGTGCCAGCAGCCCTCGACAAAGGATGGCCCTGGGGGAGACCCAGTACTTC. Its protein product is CASSPRQRMALGETQYF.